One and the same sample provided the 24 T cell receptor beta chains below, sequenced in a study of T cells in Graves' hyperthyroidism and ophthalmopathy. The TCR beta CDR3 regions underwent amplification using RNA transcripts as the source. HTBI primers drove first-round RT-PCR of the TCR CDR3. TCRdb re-analysed the multiplex PCR reads in MiXCR, keeping a single row per CDR3 protein. The sample has about 500,000 distinct CDR3 sequences; over 15% are singletons. What was sequenced was blood. These receptors all stem from a woman between 18 and 29 years old with Graves' ophthalmopathy.

This clonotype was seen ten or more times. The V call is TRBV28, the J call TRBJ2-1; D gene ambiguous. CDR1 is MDHEN and CDR2 is SYDVKM in the germline V gene. The CDR3 loop spans 14 amino acids. V was clipped by 2 bases and J by 5 bases, with 10 bases between them. The CDR3 spells CASSLMEKNNEQFF. In nucleotides, the CDR3 is TGTGCCAGCAGTTTAATGGAGAAAAACAATGAGCAGTTCTTC.

The chain recombines TRBV6-2 or TRBV6-3 with TRBJ2-3; possibly TRBD1 or TRBD2 for D (5 bases each). Deletions cut 8 bases from V and 11 bases from J, with 23 bases between. The CDR3 loop spans 14 amino acids. From germline, CDR1 is MNHEY and CDR2 SVGEGT. The CDR3 loop is CASCYTGAQVQQYF. The DNA for the CDR3 is TGTGCCAGCTGCTATACCGGGGCTCAGGTGCAGCAGTATTTT.

The V call is TRBV18, the J call TRBJ2-1; D unclear. In germline, CDR1 is KGHSH, CDR2 LQKENI. With 3 bases removed from V and 7 bases from J, the gap between germline ends came to 4 bases. The CDR3 is made up of 11 amino acids. The DNA of the CDR3 is TGTGCCAGCTCACCGACAAATGAGCAGTTCTTC. This sequence encodes CASSPTNEQFF.

This clonotype was observed many times. The chain combines TRBV20-1 with TRBJ2-7, with D tentatively TRBD2 (6 bases). Per the germline V gene, CDR1 is DFQATT and CDR2 is SNEGSKA (reference sequence). Between the trimmed V and J ends, which lost 3 bases and 3 bases, there was a span of 9 bases. This CDR3 spans 12 amino acids. CDR3 sequence: CSASGEDYEQYF. CDR3 DNA sequence: TGCAGTGCTAGTGGGGAGGACTACGAGCAGTACTTC.

The chain is built from TRBV20-1 and TRBJ2-3; 10 nucleotides agree with TRBD2. The CDR3 contains 14 residues. Germline lookup yields CDR1 DFQATT and CDR2 SNEGSKA (reference sequence). Trimming removed 3 bases from V and 5 bases from J; junction bases left unmatched: 5. The CDR3 region has the DNA TGCAGTGCTAGGGTGGGACTAGCGATAGATACGCAGTATTTT. This gives the protein CSARVGLAIDTQYF.

In its sample, this clonotype was seen many times. The genes are TRBV5-1 and TRBJ2-7; D may be TRBD1 (6 bases). The CDR3 runs to 13 residues. Trimming removed 3 bases from V and 3 bases from J, with 10 bases in between. Germline V CDR1 and CDR2: SGHRS, YFSETQ. CDR3 DNA: TGCGCCAGCAGCTCTACAGGGTTCTACGAGCAGTACTTC. It specifies CASSSTGFYEQYF.

The chain recombines TRBV7-2 with TRBJ1-6; maybe TRBD1 (6 bases). The CDR3 totals 13 residues. Germline V gives CDR1 SGHTA, CDR2 FQGNSA. Trimming pared 5 bases from V and 13 bases from J, leaving 15 bases between. The CDR3 DNA follows: TGTGCCAGCAGCATAACAGGGAACAACCCCCTCCACTTT. Its protein product is CASSITGNNPLHF.

This clonotype has more than one count but fewer than ten. The CDR3 loop reads CAISDQRGSTDTQYF. In DNA form, the CDR3 reads TGTGCCATCAGTGACCAGCGGGGGAGCACAGATACGCAGTATTTT. The rearrangement uses TRBV10-3 and TRBJ2-3; the match to TRBD2 covers 8 bases. V shed 3 bases, J shed 0 bases, and the junction held 2 bases outside the gene matches. Germline CDR1 is ENHRY and CDR2 is SYGVKD. The CDR3 runs 15 residues.

This clonotype was picked up many times. This rearrangement joins TRBV7-8 to TRBJ2-3, with TRBD2 matching over 14 bases. The CDR3 has 19 amino acids. Trimming at V came to 11 bases and at J to 4 bases, leaving 20 bases not matched to a gene. CDR1 is SGHVS, CDR2 FQNEAQ, per germline. The DNA for the CDR3 is TGTGCCCGCCCCCGCCGACCGGGACTAGCGGGAGTTCCCCCAGATACGCAGTATTTT. Translating gives CARPRRPGLAGVPPDTQYF.

This clonotype was seen at least ten times. V is TRBV7-9 and J is TRBJ2-2; 7 nucleotides match TRBD2. Trimming at V came to 4 bases and at J to 4 bases, leaving 15 bases not matched to a gene. CDR1 and CDR2 (germline): SEHNR, FQNEAQ (reference sequence). CDR3 length: 18 residues. The CDR3 coding sequence is TGTGCCAGCAGCTCATGGGTAGGCGGGAGCGTACGCACCGGGGAGCTGTTTTTT. As protein: CASSSWVGGSVRTGELFF.

This clonotype has a handful of counts. The rearrangement links TRBV27 to TRBJ2-2; tentative D call: TRBD2 (7 bases). The CDR3 covers 13 residues. Germline-derived CDR1 and CDR2 are MNHEY and SMNVEV (reference sequence). V lost 7 bases, J lost 6 bases, and 12 bases lay in between. CDR3 sequence reads: CASKGGSAGELFF. The CDR3, as DNA: TGTGCCAGCAAGGGGGGGAGCGCCGGGGAGCTGTTTTTT.

This clonotype has only a few counts. The chain carries TRBV7-3 and TRBJ2-3; TRBD1 is a possible D gene (6 bases). CDR3 length equals 13 residues. Per the germline V gene, CDR1 is SGHTA and CDR2 is FQGTGA. V was pared by 5 bases and J by 5 bases, with 11 bases between. The CDR3 DNA is TGTGCCAGCAGCCAAGGGGGAATAGATACGCAGTATTTT. Translated: CASSQGGIDTQYF.

The CDR3, as DNA: TGTGCCACCAGCAGAGATCGCAGGGACGGCTACACCTTC. Residues: CATSRDRRDGYTF. The chain recombines TRBV15 with TRBJ1-2, with D possibly being TRBD1 (5 bases). Trimming pared 0 bases from V and 8 bases from J, leaving 10 bases between. In germline, CDR1 is LNHNV, CDR2 YYDKDF (reference sequence). This CDR3 is built from 13 residues. Supplemented by reference TRBV15 and TRBJ1-2, the full variable domain reads DAMVIQNPRYQVTQFGKPVTLSCSQTLNHNVMYWYQQKSSQAPKLLFHYYDKDFNNEADTPDNFQSRRPNTSFCFLDIRSPGLGDTAMYLCATSRDRRDGYTFGSGTRLTVV.

This clonotype was detected many times. The chain combines TRBV2 with TRBJ1-1; D may be TRBD1 (5 bases). This CDR3 is built from 14 residues. V gave up 6 bases and J gave up 0 bases, with 11 bases separating them. The germline CDR1 and CDR2 sequences are SNHLY and FYNNEI. The CDR3 loop reads CASRADSMNTEAFF. The DNA for the CDR3 is TGTGCCAGCAGGGCCGACAGTATGAACACTGAAGCTTTCTTT. Variable domain in full (rest from reference TRBV2 and TRBJ1-1): EPEVTQTPSHQVTQMGQEVILRCVPISNHLYFYWYRQILGQKVEFLVSFYNNEISEKSEIFDDQFSVERPDGSNFTLKIRSTKLEDSAMYFCASRADSMNTEAFFGQGTRLTVV.

This clonotype was seen many times. This sequence joins TRBV3-1 and TRBJ2-4, with a possible D match to TRBD2 (7 bases). This CDR3 comprises 15 residues. Trimming removed 0 bases at V and 6 bases at J, with 12 bases between. CDR1 and CDR2 (germline): LGHDT, YNNKEL (reference sequence). The CDR3, as DNA: TGTGCCAGCAGCCAAGATCGGGGAGGGGGAAACATTCAGTACTTC. This gives the protein CASSQDRGGGNIQYF.

The chain carries TRBV5-1 and TRBJ2-1; D remains ambiguous. This CDR3 has 13 residues. CDR1 and CDR2 from the germline V gene are SGHRS and YFSETQ. V lost 0 bases to trimming and J lost 7 bases, with 8 bases between them. CDR3 DNA: TGCGCCAGCAGCTTGGTTGTGTCTAATGAGCAGTTCTTC. This sequence encodes CASSLVVSNEQFF.

This clonotype has ten or more counts. The chain carries TRBV28 and TRBJ1-1; tentatively, D is TRBD1 (5 bases). V was clipped by 2 bases and J by 2 bases, with 15 bases between them. The CDR3 spans 16 residues. Looked up from germline, CDR1 is MDHEN and CDR2 is SYDVKM. The CDR3 nucleotides read TGTGCCAGCAGTTTAATCCAGGGTGGTTCTAACACTGAAGCTTTCTTT. Amino acids: CASSLIQGGSNTEAFF. The complete variable domain, with remaining parts taken from reference TRBV28 and TRBJ1-1, reads DVKVTQSSRYLVKRTGEKVFLECVQDMDHENMFWYRQDPGLGLRLIYFSYDVKMKEKGDIPEGYSVSREKKERFSLILESASTNQTSMYLCASSLIQGGSNTEAFFGQGTRLTVV.

The table lists this clonotype with many counts. CDR3 protein: CASSLMAADETYEQYF. The CDR3 coding sequence is TGTGCCAGCAGTTTGATGGCTGCGGACGAAACCTACGAGCAGTACTTC. The chain is built from TRBV27 and TRBJ2-7, with D unclear. Germline lookup yields CDR1 MNHEY and CDR2 SMNVEV (reference sequence). V was clipped by 3 bases and J by 2 bases, with 17 bases between them. This CDR3 contains 16 residues.

The sample holds many counts of this clonotype. For the CDR3, the DNA is TGTGCCTGGAGTATCTCCTCCTACGAGCAGTACTTC. This sequence encodes CAWSISSYEQYF. The rearrangement uses TRBV30 and TRBJ2-7; D is undetermined. This CDR3 has 12 amino acids. Trimming shortened V by 2 bases and J by 0 bases, and 5 bases separated the two germline ends. The germline gives CDR1 GTSNPN, CDR2 SVGIG (reference sequence).

The chain employs TRBV5-1 and TRBJ2-6; no firm D call. The germline V and J ends were trimmed by 0 bases and 7 bases, with 14 bases remaining between them. The CDR3 totals 16 residues. CDR1 and CDR2 (germline): SGHRS, YFSETQ. This CDR3 is CASSLAVAVGANVLTF. The DNA of the CDR3 is TGCGCCAGCAGCTTGGCCGTGGCCGTGGGAGCCAACGTCCTGACTTTC.

There are many counts of this clonotype. The gene calls are TRBV28 and TRBJ1-1; D gene ambiguous. Germline CDR1 reads MDHEN; CDR2 reads SYDVKM. Trimming removed 5 bases at V and 1 base at J, with 11 bases between. The CDR3 is made up of 14 amino acids. CDR3: CASSLDSGNTEAFF. As DNA, the CDR3 is TGTGCCAGCAGTCTCGACTCTGGGAACACTGAAGCTTTCTTT. The full variable domain, completed using reference TRBV28 and TRBJ1-1, is DVKVTQSSRYLVKRTGEKVFLECVQDMDHENMFWYRQDPGLGLRLIYFSYDVKMKEKGDIPEGYSVSREKKERFSLILESASTNQTSMYLCASSLDSGNTEAFFGQGTRLTVV.

This clonotype has ten or more counts. The genes are TRBV6-1 and TRBJ2-2, with a tentative D call TRBD2 (5 bases). The V end lost 7 bases, the J end lost 0 bases, and 12 bases lay between the germline ends. The germline gives CDR1 MNHNS, CDR2 SASEGT. CDR3 length: 15 amino acids. The chain's CDR3 is CASMVPGTNTGELFF. CDR3 bases: TGTGCCAGCATGGTCCCGGGGACGAACACCGGGGAGCTGTTTTTT.

This clonotype turned up a few times. This chain connects TRBV28 to TRBJ1-4; D is unresolved. There are 13 residues in the CDR3. V dropped 4 bases and J dropped 9 bases, with 12 bases sitting between them. Per germline, CDR1 MDHEN and CDR2 SYDVKM. As DNA, the CDR3 is TGTGCCAGCAGTTCCCACGAGGGAAAAAAACTGTTTTTT. It codes for CASSSHEGKKLFF.

This clonotype showed up many times. In DNA, the CDR3 is TGTGCCAGCCGGAGAAGACAGGACGTAATGAAAAACACTGAAGCTTTCTTT. Translation: CASRRRQDVMKNTEAFF. The V call is TRBV6-1, the J call TRBJ1-1, with D maybe TRBD1 (6 bases). Germline values: CDR1 MNHNS, CDR2 SASEGT. Trimming pared 8 bases from V and 2 bases from J, leaving 24 bases between. This CDR3 has 17 amino acids.